The 9 T cell receptor beta chains below all came from one sample that was sequenced in a study of CXCR3-negative and CXCR3-positive naive CD8 T cells. General study results and limits: The study found more hydrophobic TRB CDR3s in CXCR3-positive naive cells than in CXCR3-negative naive cells.

UMI-labeled TRB cDNA libraries were prepared by 5' RACE. One entry per CDR3 protein, without DNA, is what TCRdb gives after re-calling the 5' RACE reads. The sample features approximately 90,000 distinct CDR3 sequences, with 0.5% to 0.6% in its top ten. These receptors have no identified antigens. Input material: naive CXCR3+ CD8+ T cells from blood. Subset indicated: CD45RO-CCR7+CD27+CD95- naive CD8+ T cells expressing CXCR3 (TNR3+). The receptor source for this set is a human donor in good health. Some clones in this sample may be carry-over from other donors' samples.

The chain has TRBV20-1 and TRBJ2-1; the D call of TRBD1 rests on TCRdb alone, since no DNA is present to check it. The germline gives CDR1 DFQATT, CDR2 SNEGSKA (reference sequence). CDR3 length equals 13 residues. The CDR3 spells CSAPGQGDNEQFF.

The J gene is TRBJ1-1, the V gene TRBV4-3. This CDR3 is built from 16 residues. CDR1 and CDR2 from the germline V gene are LGHNA and YSLEER. The CDR3 sequence: CASSQRWVEGITEAFF.

The CDR3 here is CASSLDSGRRGYF. V is TRBV11-2 and J is TRBJ2-3; TCRdb's D call of TRBD1 is untestable without DNA. The CDR3 extends over 13 amino acids. Germline V gives CDR1 SGHAT, CDR2 FQNNGV.

The chain has TRBV29-1 and TRBJ1-6; there is no DNA to check the TCRdb D call of TRBD1. The germline CDR1 and CDR2 sequences are SQVTM and ANQGSEA. The CDR3 runs to 14 residues. The CDR3 here is CSVITGQGNSPLHF.

This chain links TRBV28 with TRBJ1-2. The CDR3 is 14 residues long. Germline assignment: CDR1 MDHEN and CDR2 SYDVKM. CDR3: CATPNVTPEYGYTF.

This sequence joins TRBV7-2 and TRBJ1-2. Germline CDR1 and CDR2: SGHTA and FQGNSA. The length of the CDR3 is 12 residues. CDR3 amino acids: CASSFGYYGYTF.

The rearrangement links TRBV21-1 to TRBJ2-5; TCRdb calls TRBD1, which cannot be checked without DNA. TRBV21-1 is an annotated pseudogene. The CDR3 covers 16 residues. The CDR3 spells CASSKKPLGGVWTQYF.

The rearrangement links TRBV2 to TRBJ2-2; checking the TCRdb D call of TRBD2 is not possible without DNA. The germline gives CDR1 SNHLY, CDR2 FYNNEI. The CDR3 is 16 amino acids. The CDR3: CASSVTSGVATGELFF.

The chain couples TRBV2 to TRBJ1-5; the TCRdb D gene call, TRBD1, has no DNA to confirm it. CDR1 is SNHLY and CDR2 is FYNNEI in the germline V gene. This CDR3 comprises 13 residues. Here the CDR3 reads CASSYRGGQPQHF.